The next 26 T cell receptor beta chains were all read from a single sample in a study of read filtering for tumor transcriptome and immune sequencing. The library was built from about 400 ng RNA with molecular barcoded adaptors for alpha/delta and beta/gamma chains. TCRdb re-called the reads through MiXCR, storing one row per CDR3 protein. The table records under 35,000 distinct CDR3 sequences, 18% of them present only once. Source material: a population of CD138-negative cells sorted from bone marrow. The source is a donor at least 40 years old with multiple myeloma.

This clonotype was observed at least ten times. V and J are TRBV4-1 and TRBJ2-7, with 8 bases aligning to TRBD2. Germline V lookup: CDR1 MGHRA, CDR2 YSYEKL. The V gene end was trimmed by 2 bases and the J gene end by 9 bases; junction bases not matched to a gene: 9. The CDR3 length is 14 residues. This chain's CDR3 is CASSQQGLVAGQYF. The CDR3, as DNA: TGCGCCAGCAGCCAACAGGGACTAGTCGCAGGGCAGTACTTC.

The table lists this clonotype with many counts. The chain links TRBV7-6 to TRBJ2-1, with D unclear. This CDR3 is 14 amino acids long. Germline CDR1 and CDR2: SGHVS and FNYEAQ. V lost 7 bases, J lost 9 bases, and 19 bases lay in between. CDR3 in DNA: TGTGCCAGCACCCAAGGCCCCGGGCCGGGTGAGCAGTTCTTC. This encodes CASTQGPGPGEQFF.

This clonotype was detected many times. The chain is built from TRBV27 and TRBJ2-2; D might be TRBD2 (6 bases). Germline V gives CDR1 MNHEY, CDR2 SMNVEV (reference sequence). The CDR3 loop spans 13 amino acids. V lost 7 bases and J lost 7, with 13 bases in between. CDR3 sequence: CASIRRAGGELFF. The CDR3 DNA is TGTGCCAGCATAAGGAGGGCCGGCGGGGAGCTGTTTTTT.

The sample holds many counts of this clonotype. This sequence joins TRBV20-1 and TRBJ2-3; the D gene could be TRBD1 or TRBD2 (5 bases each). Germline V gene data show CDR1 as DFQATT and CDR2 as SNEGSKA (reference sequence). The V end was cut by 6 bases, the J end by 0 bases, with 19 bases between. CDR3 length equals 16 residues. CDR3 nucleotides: TGCAGTGCCTCCGAGGGACGGTTCACTAGCACAGATACGCAGTATTTT. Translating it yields CSASEGRFTSTDTQYF.

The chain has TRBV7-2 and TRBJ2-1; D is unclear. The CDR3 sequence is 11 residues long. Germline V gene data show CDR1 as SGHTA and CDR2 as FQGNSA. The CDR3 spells CFELSYNEQFF. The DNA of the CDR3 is TGTTTTGAGCTTTCCTACAATGAGCAGTTCTTC.

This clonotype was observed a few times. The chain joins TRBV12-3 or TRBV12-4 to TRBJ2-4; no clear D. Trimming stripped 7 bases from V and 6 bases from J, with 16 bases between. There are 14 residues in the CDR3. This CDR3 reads CASTKTFGLNIQYF. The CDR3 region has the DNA TGTGCCAGCACCAAGACCTTTGGCCTAAACATTCAGTACTTC.

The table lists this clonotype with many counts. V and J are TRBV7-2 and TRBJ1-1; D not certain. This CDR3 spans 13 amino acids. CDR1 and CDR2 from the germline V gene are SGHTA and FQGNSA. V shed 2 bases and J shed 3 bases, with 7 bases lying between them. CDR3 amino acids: CASSLLGDTEAFF. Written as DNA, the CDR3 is TGTGCCAGCAGCTTACTCGGAGACACTGAAGCTTTCTTT. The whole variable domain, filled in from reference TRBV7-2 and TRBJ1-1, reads GAGVSQSPSNKVTEKGKDVELRCDPISGHTALYWYRQSLGQGLEFLIYFQGNSAPDKSGLPSDRFSAERTGGSVSTLTIQRTQQEDSAVYLCASSLLGDTEAFFGQGTRLTVV.

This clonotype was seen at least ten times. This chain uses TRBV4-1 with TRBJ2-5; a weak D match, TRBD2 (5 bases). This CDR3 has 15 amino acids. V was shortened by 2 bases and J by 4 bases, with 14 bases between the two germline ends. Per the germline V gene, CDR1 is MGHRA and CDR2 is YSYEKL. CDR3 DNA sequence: TGCGCCAGCAGCCAAATGACTACCGACGGAGAGACCCAGTACTTC. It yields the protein CASSQMTTDGETQYF.

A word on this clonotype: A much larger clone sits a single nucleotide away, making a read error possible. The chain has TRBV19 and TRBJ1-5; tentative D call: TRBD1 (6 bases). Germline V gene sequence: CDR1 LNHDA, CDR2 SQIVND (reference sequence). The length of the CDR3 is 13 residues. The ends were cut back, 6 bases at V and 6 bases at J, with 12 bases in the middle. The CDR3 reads CASRYRVGQPQHF. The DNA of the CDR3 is TGTGCCAGTAGATACAGGGTCGGTCAGCCCCAGCATTTT.

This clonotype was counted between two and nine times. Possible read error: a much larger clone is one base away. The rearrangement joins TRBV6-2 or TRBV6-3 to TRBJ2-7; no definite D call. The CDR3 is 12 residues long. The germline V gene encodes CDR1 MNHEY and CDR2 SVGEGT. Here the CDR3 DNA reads TGTGCCAGCAGTTACAGCTCCTACGAGCGGTACTTC. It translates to CASSYSSYERYF.

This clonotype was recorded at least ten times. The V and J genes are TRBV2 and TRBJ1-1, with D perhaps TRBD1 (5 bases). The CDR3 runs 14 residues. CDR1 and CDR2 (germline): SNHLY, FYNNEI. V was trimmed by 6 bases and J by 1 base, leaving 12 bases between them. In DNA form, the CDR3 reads TGTGCCAGCAGGGCGGGACTTCCGAACACTGAAGCTTTCTTT. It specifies CASRAGLPNTEAFF.

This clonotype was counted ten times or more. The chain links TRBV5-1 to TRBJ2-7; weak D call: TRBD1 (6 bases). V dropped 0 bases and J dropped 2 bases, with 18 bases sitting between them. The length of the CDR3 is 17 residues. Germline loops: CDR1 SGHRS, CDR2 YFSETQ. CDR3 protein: CASSLASRNRDPYEQYF. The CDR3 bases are TGCGCCAGCAGCTTGGCAAGCAGGAACAGGGACCCCTACGAGCAGTACTTC.

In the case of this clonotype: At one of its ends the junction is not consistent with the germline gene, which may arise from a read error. Here the CDR3 reads CDSSPSRGNTGELFF. The CDR3 nucleotides read TGTGACAGCAGCCCTTCCAGGGGAAACACCGGGGAGCTGTTTTTT. The chain links TRBV3-1 to TRBJ2-2; D perhaps matches TRBD1 (6 bases). There are 15 residues in the CDR3. Germline V gene data show CDR1 as LGHDT and CDR2 as YNNKEL (reference sequence).

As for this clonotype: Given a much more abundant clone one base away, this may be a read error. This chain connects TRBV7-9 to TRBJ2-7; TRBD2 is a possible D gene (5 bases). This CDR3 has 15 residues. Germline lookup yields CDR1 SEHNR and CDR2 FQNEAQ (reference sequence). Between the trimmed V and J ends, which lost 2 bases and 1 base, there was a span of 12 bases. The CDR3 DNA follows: TGTGCCAGCAGCTTAACGCCTAGCTATTCCTACGAGCAGTACTTC. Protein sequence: CASSLTPSYSYEQYF.

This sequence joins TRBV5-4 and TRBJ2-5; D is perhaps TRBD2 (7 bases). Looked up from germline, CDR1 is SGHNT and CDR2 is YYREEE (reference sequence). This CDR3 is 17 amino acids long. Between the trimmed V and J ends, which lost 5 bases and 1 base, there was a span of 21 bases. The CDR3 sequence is CASRGGRAGTIQETQYF. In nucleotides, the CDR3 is TGTGCCAGCAGGGGGGGGCGCGCAGGGACAATCCAAGAGACCCAGTACTTC.

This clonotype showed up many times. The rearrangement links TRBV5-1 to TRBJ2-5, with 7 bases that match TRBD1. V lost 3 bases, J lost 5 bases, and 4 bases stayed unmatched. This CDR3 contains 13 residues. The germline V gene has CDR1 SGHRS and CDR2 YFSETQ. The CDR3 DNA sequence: TGCGCCAGCAGCTCCGGGACAGCCGAGACCCAGTACTTC. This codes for CASSSGTAETQYF.

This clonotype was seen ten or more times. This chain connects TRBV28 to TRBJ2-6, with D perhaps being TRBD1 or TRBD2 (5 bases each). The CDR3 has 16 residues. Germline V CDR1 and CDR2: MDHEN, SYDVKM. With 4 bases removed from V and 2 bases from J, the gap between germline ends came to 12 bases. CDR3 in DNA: TGTGCCAGCAGTTCCCGGGGCAGCCCTGGGGCCAACGTCCTGACTTTC. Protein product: CASSSRGSPGANVLTF.

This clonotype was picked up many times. CDR3 DNA sequence: TGTGCCAGCAGCCGGACGGGCGGGTCACTGTTTTTT. This encodes CASSRTGGSLFF. This chain links TRBV3-1 with TRBJ1-4; D not certain. Trimming removed 4 bases from V and 13 bases from J, with 13 bases in between. CDR1 and CDR2 (germline): LGHDT, YNNKEL (reference sequence). The CDR3 totals 12 residues.

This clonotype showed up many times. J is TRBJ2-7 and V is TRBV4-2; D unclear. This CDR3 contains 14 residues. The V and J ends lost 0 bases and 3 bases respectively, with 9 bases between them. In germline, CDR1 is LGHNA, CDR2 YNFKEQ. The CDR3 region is CASSQEVSLYEQYF. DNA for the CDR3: TGTGCCAGCAGCCAAGAGGTGTCACTCTACGAGCAGTACTTC.

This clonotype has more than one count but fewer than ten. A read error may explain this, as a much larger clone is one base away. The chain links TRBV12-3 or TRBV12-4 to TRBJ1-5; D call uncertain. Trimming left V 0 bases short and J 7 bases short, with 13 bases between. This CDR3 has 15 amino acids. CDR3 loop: CASSLAQALGQPQHF. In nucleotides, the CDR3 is TGTGCCAGCAGTTTAGCGCAGGCTTTGGGGCAGCCCCAGCATTTT.

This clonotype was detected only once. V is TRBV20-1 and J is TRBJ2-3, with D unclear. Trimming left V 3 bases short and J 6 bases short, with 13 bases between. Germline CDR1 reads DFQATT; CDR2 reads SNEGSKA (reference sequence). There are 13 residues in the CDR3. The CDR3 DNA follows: TGCAGTGCTAGCCCTTTTAGCTCGGATACGCAGTATTTT. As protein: CSASPFSSDTQYF.

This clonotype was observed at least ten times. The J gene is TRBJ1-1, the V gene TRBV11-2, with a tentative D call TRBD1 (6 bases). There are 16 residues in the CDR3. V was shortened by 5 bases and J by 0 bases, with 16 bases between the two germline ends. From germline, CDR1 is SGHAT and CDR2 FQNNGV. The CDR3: CASSPLTGSLNTEAFF. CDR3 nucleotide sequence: TGTGCCAGCAGCCCCCTGACAGGCAGTCTGAACACTGAAGCTTTCTTT.

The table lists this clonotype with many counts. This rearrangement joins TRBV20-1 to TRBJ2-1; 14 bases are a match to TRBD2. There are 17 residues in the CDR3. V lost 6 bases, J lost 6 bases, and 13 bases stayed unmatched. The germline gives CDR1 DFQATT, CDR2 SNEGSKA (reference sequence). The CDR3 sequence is CSADGTSGGPRANEQFF. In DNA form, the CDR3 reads TGCAGTGCCGACGGGACTAGCGGGGGCCCCAGGGCCAATGAGCAGTTCTTC.

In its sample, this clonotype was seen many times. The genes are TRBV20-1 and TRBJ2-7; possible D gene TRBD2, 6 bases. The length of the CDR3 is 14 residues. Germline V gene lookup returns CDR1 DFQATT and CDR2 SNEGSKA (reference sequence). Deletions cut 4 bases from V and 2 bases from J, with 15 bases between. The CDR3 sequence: CSANHPGRTYEQYF. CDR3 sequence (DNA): TGCAGTGCTAATCACCCCGGGAGAACCTACGAGCAGTACTTC.

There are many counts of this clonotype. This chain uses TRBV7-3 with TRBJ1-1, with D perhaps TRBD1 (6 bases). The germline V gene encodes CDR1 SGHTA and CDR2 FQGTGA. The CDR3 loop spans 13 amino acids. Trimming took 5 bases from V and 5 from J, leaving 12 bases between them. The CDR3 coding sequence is TGTGCCAGCAGCCTTGGGACATATACTGAAGCTTTCTTT. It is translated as CASSLGTYTEAFF.

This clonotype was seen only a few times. The CDR3 DNA follows: TGCAGTGCTACTTCAACAGGGTTCGTTTACGAGCAGTACTTC. Translating gives CSATSTGFVYEQYF. The chain is built from TRBV20-1 and TRBJ2-7; the D gene is possibly TRBD1 (6 bases). The CDR3 runs 14 residues. Trimming shortened V by 4 bases and J by 4 bases, and 17 bases separated the two germline ends. Germline-derived CDR1 and CDR2 are DFQATT and SNEGSKA (reference sequence).